This T cell receptor (beta chain) appears in the sequencing data of a study of glioma-infiltrating T cells. This CDR3 region has 15 residues. V lost 6 bases and J lost 0, with 14 bases in between. Germline values: CDR1 MDHEN, CDR2 SYDVKM. There are many counts of this clonotype. The iRepertoire nested amplicon-rescue multiplex PCR amplified TCR alpha and beta CDR3s from RNA. TCRdb reanalysed the multiplex PCR reads using MiXCR and keeps one entry per CDR3 protein. This sample has 100,000 to 150,000 distinct CDR3 sequences, with 20% to 25% found just once. This TCR was recovered from a human donor with low-grade glioma or glioblastoma, undergoing nonglioma brain surgery, or in good health (not recorded which). V is TRBV28 and J is TRBJ1-1, with no clear D. Sample: glioma tissue, nonneoplastic brain tissue, or PBMCs (not recorded which). CDR3 DNA: TGTGCCAGCAGGCCGCGAGGGCTCCTGAACACTGAAGCTTTCTTT. It yields the protein CASRPRGLLNTEAFF.